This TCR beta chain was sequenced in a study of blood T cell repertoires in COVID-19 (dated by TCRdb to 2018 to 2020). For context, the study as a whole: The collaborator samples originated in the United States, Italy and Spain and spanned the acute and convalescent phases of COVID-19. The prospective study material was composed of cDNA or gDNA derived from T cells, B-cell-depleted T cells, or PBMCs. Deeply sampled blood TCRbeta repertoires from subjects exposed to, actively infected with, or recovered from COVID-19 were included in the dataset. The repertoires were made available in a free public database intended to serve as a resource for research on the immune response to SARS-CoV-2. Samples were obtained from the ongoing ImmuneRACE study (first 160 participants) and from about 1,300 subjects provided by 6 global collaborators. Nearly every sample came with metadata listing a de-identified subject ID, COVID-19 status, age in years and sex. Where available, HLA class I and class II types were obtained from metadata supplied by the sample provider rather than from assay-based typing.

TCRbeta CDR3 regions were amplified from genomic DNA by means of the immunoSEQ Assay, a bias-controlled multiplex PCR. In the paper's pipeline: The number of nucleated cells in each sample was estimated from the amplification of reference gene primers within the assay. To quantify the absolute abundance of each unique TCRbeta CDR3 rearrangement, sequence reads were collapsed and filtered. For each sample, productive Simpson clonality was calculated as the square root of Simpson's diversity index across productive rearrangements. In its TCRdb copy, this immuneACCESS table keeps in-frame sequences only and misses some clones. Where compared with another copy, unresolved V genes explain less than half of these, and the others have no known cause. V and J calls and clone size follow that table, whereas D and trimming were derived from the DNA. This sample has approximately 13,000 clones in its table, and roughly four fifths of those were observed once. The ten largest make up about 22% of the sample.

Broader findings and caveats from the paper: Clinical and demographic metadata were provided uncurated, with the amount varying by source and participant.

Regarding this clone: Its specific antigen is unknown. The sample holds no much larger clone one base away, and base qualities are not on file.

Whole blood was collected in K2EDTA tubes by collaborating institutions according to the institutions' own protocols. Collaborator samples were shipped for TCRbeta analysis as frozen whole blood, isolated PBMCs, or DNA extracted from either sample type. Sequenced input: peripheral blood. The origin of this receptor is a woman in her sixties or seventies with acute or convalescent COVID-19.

In nucleotide form, the sequence is TGCGCCAGCAGCCAAGGAAGGGGCAGGCAGCCCCAGCATTTT. This is translated as CASSQGRGRQPQHF. The rearranged segments are TRBV4-3 and TRBJ1-5; a weak D assignment points to TRBD1 (5 bases agree). For CDR1 and CDR2, the germline V gene lists LGHNA and YSLEER. V sheds 1 base and J sheds 7 bases, leaving 11 bases between their ends. The CDR3 holds 14 amino acids from the cysteine to the phenylalanine. Only CDR3 DNA is held: 42 bases, read in frame from base 1.